This T cell receptor (beta chain) was profiled in a study of regulatory T cells in long-lasting Graves disease. This clonotype was detected many times. Its antigen is undetermined. The CDR3 extends over 14 amino acids. V lost 3 bases to trimming and J lost 10 bases, with 18 bases between them. Germline-derived CDR1 and CDR2 are SGHRS and YFSETQ. Library construction for TCR beta used iRepertoire HTBI primers and Arm-PCR of CDR3 regions. Via MiXCR, TCRdb re-called the multiplex PCR reads, giving one row per CDR3 protein. The table has around 450,000 distinct CDR3 sequences, 14% to 15% seen once. General study findings and limits: Under persistent disease, TRBV28, TRBJ1-2 and TRBJ2-5 were used preferentially.

Noted time point: newly diagnosed GD, antithyroid drugs for less than 3 months. Researchers made the TCR library from RNA that was extracted from PBMCs. Roughly 10 milliliters of peripheral blood were taken and placed in EDTA tubes. These data were also filed under a second study, of T cells in Graves' hyperthyroidism and ophthalmopathy. That source adds: The HTBI primer set drove a first-round RT-PCR of the TCR CDR3.

The material was peripheral blood mononuclear cells (PBMCs), obtained at new diagnosis, from a patient treated with antithyroid drugs. V is TRBV5-1 and J is TRBJ2-3; possible D gene TRBD2, 5 bases. This TCR derives from a young woman with Graves disease. The CDR3 protein is CASSSGLVIYPQYF. DNA for the CDR3: TGCGCCAGCAGCTCCGGACTGGTAATCTACCCGCAGTATTTT.